These 16 T cell receptor beta chains originate from one sample sequenced in a study of beta chain features in type 1 diabetes. Every bit of the isolated RNA underwent reverse transcription, so sequencing read expressed TCRB transcripts. TCRdb keeps only in-frame clones here, not all; method: immunoSEQ multiplex PCR. The sample has under 250,000 clones, roughly 14% seen once; the top ten hold more than 0.025%. The source material was naive CD4+ T cells from blood. The source of these receptors is a middle-aged woman in good health.

V is TRBV7-4 and J is TRBJ1-5; D gene unclear. Germline V CDR1 and CDR2: SGHVT, SQSDAQ. Trimming pared 7 bases from V and 3 bases from J, leaving 13 bases between. This CDR3 comprises 14 residues. CDR3 residues: CASNPCGNNQPQHF. CDR3 in DNA: TGTGCCAGCAACCCATGCGGGAACAATCAGCCCCAGCATTTT. Based on the CDR3 plus reference TRBV7-4 and TRBJ1-5, the full variable domain is GAGVSQSPRYKVAKRGRDVALRCDSISGHVTLYWYRQTLGQGSEVLTYSQSDAQRDKSGRPSGRFSAERPERSVSTLKIQRTEQGDSAVYLCASNPCGNNQPQHFGDGTRLSIL.

This clone was seen more than once but under ten times. The same CDR3 can be traced to other DNA sequences in this sample. The chain carries TRBV9 and TRBJ1-5, with D hard to call. The CDR3 has 15 residues. Germline V gene sequence: CDR1 SGDLS, CDR2 YYNGEE. Trimming took 2 bases from V and 3 from J, leaving 12 bases between them. The CDR3 DNA reads TGTGCCAGCAGCGTCTCGGGTTCTTCCAATCAGCCCCAGCATTTT. It specifies CASSVSGSSNQPQHF.

The chain has TRBV6-5 and TRBJ1-2, with 9 bases identical to TRBD1. The V gene's germline CDR1 is MNHEY and CDR2 SVGAGI. V gave up 2 bases and J gave up 4 bases; unmatched junction bases: 8. The CDR3 length is 16 residues. This CDR3 is CASSYLTGQGGYGYTF. In DNA form, the CDR3 reads TGTGCCAGCAGTTACCTGACGGGACAGGGTGGCTATGGCTACACCTTC.

J is TRBJ2-7 and V is TRBV9; tentative D call: TRBD2 (8 bases). This CDR3 is built from 17 residues. CDR1 and CDR2 from the germline V gene are SGDLS and YYNGEE. Trimming left V 4 bases short and J 6 bases short, with 26 bases between. The CDR3 reads CASSPRGGGGALGEQYF. CDR3 DNA sequence: TGTGCCAGCAGCCCCCGGGGGGGAGGGGGCGCGCTCGGCGAGCAGTACTTC.

The chain combines TRBV5-8 with TRBJ1-1; no firm D call. This CDR3 comprises 15 residues. Trimming stripped 0 bases from V and 0 bases from J, with 9 bases between. Germline V CDR1 and CDR2: SGHTS, YDEGEE. The CDR3 coding sequence is TGTGCCAGCAGCTTGGGGGCTGTCATGAACACTGAAGCTTTCTTT. Its protein is CASSLGAVMNTEAFF.

This clone was detected only a few times. The chain is built from TRBV6-6 and TRBJ2-1; 8 positions agree with TRBD1. Germline V gives CDR1 MNHNY, CDR2 SVGAGI (reference sequence). This CDR3 comprises 16 residues. V trimming: 7 bases; J trimming: 9 bases; junction bases outside the gene matches: 17. This chain's CDR3 is CASTGAPGTGAFEQFF. DNA of the CDR3: TGTGCCAGCACCGGAGCCCCCGGGACAGGCGCTTTTGAGCAGTTCTTC.

This sequence joins TRBV5-1 and TRBJ1-5; the D is unclear. This CDR3 is 13 amino acids long. V lost 4 bases, J lost 5 bases, and 10 bases lay in between. Looked up from germline, CDR1 is SGHRS and CDR2 is YFSETQ. The CDR3 coding sequence is TGCGCCAGCAGCGGCGGGTCAGATCAGCCCCAGCATTTT. Amino acids: CASSGGSDQPQHF.

The sample holds a few counts of this clone. The chain uses TRBV9 and TRBJ1-2; TRBD1 is a possible D gene (5 bases). V was shortened by 1 base and J by 2 bases, with 9 bases between the two germline ends. The V gene's germline CDR1 is SGDLS and CDR2 YYNGEE. The CDR3 has 14 residues. The CDR3 loop reads CASSVLGPNYGYTF. Here the CDR3 DNA reads TGTGCCAGCAGCGTATTGGGGCCCAACTATGGCTACACCTTC.

This sequence joins TRBV28 and TRBJ2-1; 12 bases match TRBD2. CDR3 size: 15 residues. After removal of 6 bases from V and 9 bases from J, the junction contained 9 bases not matched to a gene. Germline lookup yields CDR1 MDHEN and CDR2 SYDVKM. Here the CDR3 DNA reads TGTGCCAGCAGCCTGAGACTAGCGGGGGTGAGTGAGCAGTTCTTC. Translating it yields CASSLRLAGVSEQFF.

This clone has only a few counts. This chain connects TRBV18 to TRBJ1-5; D gene uncertain. V lost 6 bases, J lost 10 bases, and 19 bases lay in between. The CDR3 covers 14 residues. Germline assignment: CDR1 KGHSH and CDR2 LQKENI. CDR3 bases: TGTGCCAGCTCGGAAAGGGAGTCATCCCATCCCCAGCATTTT. Translated: CASSERESSHPQHF.

This clone was counted only a few times. The chain combines TRBV5-1 with TRBJ1-3; TRBD1 might be the D (6 bases). The CDR3 extends over 16 amino acids. CDR1 is SGHRS and CDR2 is YFSETQ in the germline V gene. V shed 0 bases and J shed 2 bases, with 12 bases lying between them. The CDR3 DNA reads TGCGCCAGCAGCTTGGGCAACGGGGACACTGGAAACACCATATATTTT. Residues: CASSLGNGDTGNTIYF.

In its sample, this clone was seen many times. The chain is built from TRBV29-1 and TRBJ2-5; D is unclear. The V gene's germline CDR1 is SQVTM and CDR2 ANQGSEA. Trimming pared 4 bases from V and 2 bases from J, leaving 8 bases between. This CDR3 comprises 12 residues. The DNA for the CDR3 is TGCAGCGTTGCTCCCCCGCAAGAGACCCAGTACTTC. This translates into CSVAPPQETQYF.

V is TRBV5-1 and J is TRBJ2-3, with D uncertain. This CDR3 has 13 residues. Trimming pared 0 bases from V and 0 bases from J, leaving 2 bases between. The germline CDR1 and CDR2 sequences are SGHRS and YFSETQ. The CDR3 region is CASSLASTDTQYF. As DNA, the CDR3 is TGCGCCAGCAGCTTGGCAAGCACAGATACGCAGTATTTT.

This rearrangement joins TRBV2 to TRBJ1-1; 8 bases fit TRBD1. The CDR3 runs 15 residues. The V and J ends lost 6 bases and 7 bases, in that order; junction bases with no gene match: 13. Germline V gives CDR1 SNHLY, CDR2 FYNNEI. CDR3 nucleotide sequence: TGTGCCAGCAGGCCGGGGGGACAGGCCGATAATGAAGCTTTCTTT. This gives the protein CASRPGGQADNEAFF.

The genes are TRBV7-2 and TRBJ2-3; the match to TRBD1 covers 7 bases. The CDR3 runs 14 residues. The germline CDR1 and CDR2 sequences are SGHTA and FQGNSA. V lost 5 bases to trimming and J lost 2 bases; unmatched junction nucleotides: 4. As DNA, the CDR3 is TGTGCCAGCAGCCACGGACAGGCCACAGATACGCAGTATTTT. Its protein product is CASSHGQATDTQYF. The variable domain in full, completed from reference TRBV7-2 and TRBJ2-3, reads GAGVSQSPSNKVTEKGKDVELRCDPISGHTALYWYRQSLGQGLEFLIYFQGNSAPDKSGLPSDRFSAERTGGSVSTLTIQRTQQEDSAVYLCASSHGQATDTQYFGPGTRLTVL.

V usage is TRBV6-5 and J usage is TRBJ2-7; the match to TRBD1 covers 7 bases. Unmatched junction bases numbered 4, after V lost 0 bases and J lost 2 bases. The length of the CDR3 is 15 residues. Germline lookup yields CDR1 MNHEY and CDR2 SVGAGI. CDR3 sequence: CASSYSGTEAYEQYF. The CDR3 bases are TGTGCCAGCAGTTACTCTGGGACAGAAGCCTACGAGCAGTACTTC.